This is a list of T cell receptor beta chains from one sample in a study of breast tumors, draining lymph nodes, adjacent tissues. TCRdb recomputed calls from the multiplex PCR reads with MiXCR, one row per CDR3 protein. The profile shows 200,000 or so distinct CDR3 sequences, about 32% of them singletons. Source material: axillary lymph node tissue. Every receptor here comes from a female donor with breast cancer. Some clones in this sample may be carry-over from other donors' samples. CDR3s include the opening cysteine and the closing phenylalanine or tryptophan. A D gene is named only where the DNA matches it firmly. Clone size is stated in some rows and not others, as once, few, many or a class when expanded.

D gene	V gene	CDR3 length	J gene	clone size	CDR3 protein	CDR3 DNA
NA	TRBV24-1	14	TRBJ1-2	NA	CATSDPTTEEGYTF	TGTGCCACCAGTGATCCTACGACAGAGGAGGGCTACACCTTC
NA	TRBV6-2/TRBV6-3	16	TRBJ1-5	many	CASSYSTRESVQPQHF	TGTGCCAGCAGTTACTCGACTCGGGAGTCGGTTCAGCCCCAGCATTTT
NA	TRBV7-9	12	TRBJ2-1	many	CASSLAGGEQFF	TGTGCCAGCAGCTTAGCGGGGGGTGAGCAGTTCTTC
TRBD1	TRBV9	16	TRBJ2-2	many	CASSEMTGGPTGELFF	TGTGCCAGCAGTGAGATGACAGGGGGTCCCACCGGGGAGCTGTTTTTT
NA	TRBV20-1	15	TRBJ1-2	many	CSAPDSAPRAYGYTF	TGCAGTGCTCCGGACAGCGCCCCGAGGGCCTATGGCTACACCTTC
TRBD1	TRBV5-5	14	TRBJ2-2	many	CASGGTGFTGELFF	TGTGCCAGCGGTGGGACAGGGTTCACCGGGGAGCTGTTTTTT
NA	TRBV20-1	13	TRBJ2-5	many	CSARLQGGETQYF	TGCAGTGCTAGACTACAGGGGGGGGAGACCCAGTACTTC
NA	TRBV19	11	TRBJ1-2	many	CASSPNYGYTF	TGTGCCAGTAGTCCCAACTATGGCTACACCTTC
NA	TRBV5-1	15	TRBJ1-6	many	CASSLDNPSNSPLHF	TGCGCCAGCAGCTTGGACAACCCCTCTAATTCACCCCTCCACTTT
NA	TRBV24-1	12	TRBJ2-6	NA	CATGWGANVLTF	TGTGCCACCGGCTGGGGGGCCAACGTCCTGACTTTC
NA	TRBV6-2/TRBV6-3	14	TRBJ2-3	NA	CASRGAGGTDTQYF	TGTGCCAGCAGAGGGGCAGGGGGCACAGATACGCAGTATTTT
NA	TRBV13	13	TRBJ1-4	many	CASSAGGSEKLFF	TGTGCCAGCAGCGCCGGAGGGAGTGAAAAACTGTTTTTT
NA	TRBV7-2	15	TRBJ2-7	many	CASSLLTGQGYEQYF	TGTGCCAGCAGCCTTCTTACGGGGCAGGGGTACGAGCAGTACTTC
NA	TRBV10-3	15	TRBJ2-7	NA	CAISGSSSSLYEQYF	TGTGCCATCAGTGGGTCCTCCTCTAGTTTGTACGAGCAGTACTTC